The entry that follows covers one T cell receptor (beta chain) sequence. Its target antigen remains unknown. Per-nucleotide qualities are absent, and no much larger clonotype sits a single base away. The data derive from a study of blood T cell repertoires in COVID-19 (dated by TCRdb to the early 2020s). Study-wide context: Samples from collaborators originated in the United States, Italy and Spain and spanned both the acute and convalescent phases of COVID-19. The prospective study material was composed of cDNA or gDNA derived from T cells, B-cell-depleted T cells, or PBMCs. Subjects who had been exposed to COVID-19, were actively infected with it, or had recovered from it provided the deeply sampled blood TCRbeta repertoires that made up the dataset. A freely available public database, intended as a resource for researchers studying the immune response to SARS-CoV-2, is where the repertoires were released. The samples were drawn from two sources: the first 160 participants of the ongoing ImmuneRACE study, and 950 to 1,500 subjects contributed by 6 global collaborators. A de-identified subject ID, COVID-19 status, age in years and sex were almost always included in the sample metadata. Where HLA class I and class II types were available, the types were taken from metadata supplied by the sample provider, not from assay-based typing.

Overall study results and their limits: How much clinical and demographic metadata was included differed by source and by participant, and the metadata was provided uncurated.

From the cysteine up to the phenylalanine, the CDR3 has a length of 13 residues. Of the read, only the CDR3 DNA is kept; its 39 bases are in frame from base 1. V loses 6 bases of germline sequence and J loses 6 bases, and the interval between the two ends is 9 bases. Taken from the germline V gene, the CDR1 and CDR2 loops are MNHEY and SVGAGI. Each collaborating institution followed its own protocols to collect whole blood in K2EDTA tubes. For TCRbeta analysis, collaborators shipped samples in one of three forms: frozen whole blood, isolated PBMCs, or DNA extracted from either of those sample types. TCRbeta CDR3 regions were amplified from genomic DNA by means of the immunoSEQ Assay, a bias-controlled multiplex PCR. Processing in the source paper ran as follows. The number of nucleated cells in each sample was estimated by amplification of reference gene primers within the assay. Sequence reads were collapsed and filtered to measure the absolute abundance of every unique TCRbeta CDR3 rearrangement. For each sample, productive Simpson clonality was calculated as the square root of Simpson's diversity index across productive rearrangements. Sourced from immuneACCESS, this table was stored by TCRdb with only in-frame sequences that have V and J called. A share of the clones is absent; for the studies checked, an unresolved V gene accounts for under half, and the remainder has no known explanation. V and J calls and clone size come straight from that table; D and trimming were deduced from the DNA. The sample table lists about 80,000 clones, roughly 90% of them with a count of one. Jointly, the top ten make up 6% to 8.5% of the sample.

The sequencing input was peripheral blood. The sequence is built from TRBV6-5 and TRBJ1-6; the D gene is perhaps TRBD1, on 6 matching bases. The TCR was taken from a man in his 70s with acute or convalescent COVID-19. The CDR3 loop reads CASRTGANSPLHF. The DNA is as follows: TGTGCCAGCAGGACAGGTGCTAATTCACCCCTCCACTTT.